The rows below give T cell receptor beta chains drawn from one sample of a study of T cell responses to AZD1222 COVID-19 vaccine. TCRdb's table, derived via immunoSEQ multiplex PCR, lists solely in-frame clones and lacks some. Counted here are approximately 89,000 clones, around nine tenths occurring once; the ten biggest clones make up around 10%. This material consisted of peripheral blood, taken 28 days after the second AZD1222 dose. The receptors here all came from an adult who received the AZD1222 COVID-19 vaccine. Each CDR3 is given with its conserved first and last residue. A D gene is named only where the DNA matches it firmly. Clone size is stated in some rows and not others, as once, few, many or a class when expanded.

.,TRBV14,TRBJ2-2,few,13,TGTGCCAGCAGCCAAGATTCGATCGGGGAGCTGTTTTTT,CASSQDSIGELFF
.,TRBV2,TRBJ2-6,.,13,TGTGCCAGCACCTACTCTGGGGCCAACGTCCTGACTTTC,CASTYSGANVLTF
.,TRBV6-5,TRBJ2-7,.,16,TGTGCCAGCAGTTACTCGCCCAAGCCCGGGCCCTACGAGCAGTACTTC,CASSYSPKPGPYEQYF
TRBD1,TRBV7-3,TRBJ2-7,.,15,TGTGCCAGCAGCTTAACCGGGACAGGGGACTACGAGCAGTACTTC,CASSLTGTGDYEQYF
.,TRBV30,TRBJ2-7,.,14,TGTGCCTGGAGTGATGGGGGAAGCTCCTACGAGCAGTACTTC,CAWSDGGSSYEQYF
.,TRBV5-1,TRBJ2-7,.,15,TGCGCCAGCAGCTTGGTGGCAGGACGATCCTACGAGCAGTACTTC,CASSLVAGRSYEQYF
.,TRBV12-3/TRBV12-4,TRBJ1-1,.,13,TGTGCCTCCCGCTTACAGATGAACACTGAAGCTTTCTTT,CASRLQMNTEAFF
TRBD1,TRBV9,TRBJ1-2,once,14,TGTGCCAGCAGCGTTAGACAGGGGTTGAGCGGCTACACCTTC,CASSVRQGLSGYTF
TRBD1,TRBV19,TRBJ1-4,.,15,TGTGCCAGTAGTATAAGCGACAGGGAGGACGAAAAACTGTTTTTT,CASSISDREDEKLFF
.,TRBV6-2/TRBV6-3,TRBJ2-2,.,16,TGTGCCAGCACCCCGAGGGGGGCTTCTCATACCGGGGAGCTGTTTTTT,CASTPRGASHTGELFF
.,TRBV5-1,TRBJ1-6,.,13,TGCGCCAGCAGCTTGTTTCTTGATTCACCCCTCCACTTT,CASSLFLDSPLHF
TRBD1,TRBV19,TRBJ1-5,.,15,TGTGCCAGTAGTATTCGGACAGGGCCCGTACAGCCCCAGCATTTT,CASSIRTGPVQPQHF
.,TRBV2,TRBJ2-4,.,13,TGTGCCAGTGAGAGAGTAGCCAAAAACATTCAGTACTTC,CASERVAKNIQYF
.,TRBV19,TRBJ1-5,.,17,TGTGCCAGTAGTATCCCGGGGACCTTAACGCGCAATCAGCCCCAGCATTTT,CASSIPGTLTRNQPQHF
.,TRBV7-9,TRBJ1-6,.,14,TGTGCCAGCAGCAGAGGGGACTTCAATTCACCCCTCCACTTT,CASSRGDFNSPLHF
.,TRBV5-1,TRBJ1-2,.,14,TGCGCCAGCAGCTTGGCGGGCAGGGGATATGGCTACACCTTC,CASSLAGRGYGYTF
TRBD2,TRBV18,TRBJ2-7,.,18,TGTGCCAGCTCACCGACAGCCCCGACTAGCGCGGAAACCTACGAGCAGTACTTC,CASSPTAPTSAETYEQYF
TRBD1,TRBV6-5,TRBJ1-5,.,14,TGTGCCAGCAGTCCCGGGACAGGGGCTCAGCCCCAGCATTTT,CASSPGTGAQPQHF
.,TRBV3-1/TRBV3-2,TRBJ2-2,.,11,TGTGCCAGCAGTCAAACCGGGGAGCTGTTTTTT,CASSQTGELFF
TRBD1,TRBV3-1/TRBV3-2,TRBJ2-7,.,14,TGTGCCAGCAGCCAAGGAACAGGGGGCTACGAGCAGTACTTC,CASSQGTGGYEQYF
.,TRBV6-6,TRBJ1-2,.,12,TGTGCCAGCAGCCCAACCCGTTATGGCTACACCTTC,CASSPTRYGYTF
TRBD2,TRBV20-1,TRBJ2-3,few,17,TGCAGTGCTAGTCCCGGACTAGCGGGGGGTCTGGCAGATACGCAGTATTTT,CSASPGLAGGLADTQYF
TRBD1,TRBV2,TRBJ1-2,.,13,TGTGCCAGCAGCGACAGGGGGCCCTATGGCTACACCTTC,CASSDRGPYGYTF
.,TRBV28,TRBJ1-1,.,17,TGTGCCACCGCACAGACAGTTCGGTTCCGTCCACGCACTGAAGCTTTCTTT,CATAQTVRFRPRTEAFF
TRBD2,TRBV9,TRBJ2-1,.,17,TGTGCCAGCAGCGTAGTCACCTCGGCGGGGGTTACGGATGAGCAGTTCTTC,CASSVVTSAGVTDEQFF
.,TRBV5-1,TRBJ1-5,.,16,TGCGCCAGCAGCCCCCTGGGGGTCAATAGCAATCAGCCCCAGCATTTT,CASSPLGVNSNQPQHF
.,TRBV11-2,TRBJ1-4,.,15,TGTGCCAGCAGCTTATTGGGGGGGCTCGGTGAAAAACTGTTTTTT,CASSLLGGLGEKLFF
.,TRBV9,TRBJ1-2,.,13,TGTGCCAGCAGCCCCCCGGGTTCGGGTGGCTACACCTTC,CASSPPGSGGYTF
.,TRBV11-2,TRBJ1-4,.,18,TGTGCCAGCAGCTCGCTTACATTGTCCCGGGCAACTAATGAAAAACTGTTTTTT,CASSSLTLSRATNEKLFF
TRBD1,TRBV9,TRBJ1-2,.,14,TGTGCCAGCAGCTGGGACAGCCAAGCCTATGGCTACACCTTC,CASSWDSQAYGYTF
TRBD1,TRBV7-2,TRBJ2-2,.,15,TGTGCCAGCAGCTTAGGGACAGGGAACACCGGGGAGCTGTTTTTT,CASSLGTGNTGELFF
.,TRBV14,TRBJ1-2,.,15,TGTGCCAGCAGCAAGAACAGTGGGCTTGGCTATGGCTACACCTTC,CASSKNSGLGYGYTF
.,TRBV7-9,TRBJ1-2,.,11,TGTGCCAGCAGCAATAACTATGGCTACACCTTC,CASSNNYGYTF
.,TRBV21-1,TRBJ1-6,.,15,TGTGCCAGCATTGGGGCCCTGAATGTTAATTCACCCCTCCACTTT,CASIGALNVNSPLHF
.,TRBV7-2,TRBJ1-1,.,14,TGTGCCAGCAGCCTACCCGGCCTGACAAGTGAAGCTTTCTTT,CASSLPGLTSEAFF
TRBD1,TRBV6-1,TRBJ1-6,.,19,TGTGCCAGCAGTGCCGGACTCGGGACAGGGATCTCCCTAAATTCACCCCTCCACTTT,CASSAGLGTGISLNSPLHF
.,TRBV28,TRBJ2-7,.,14,TGTGCCAGCACCACCGGAGGCCAGTCCTACGAGCAGTACTTC,CASTTGGQSYEQYF
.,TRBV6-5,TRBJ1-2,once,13,TGTGCCAGCACATACGGGGGGAAAGTTGGCTACACCTTC,CASTYGGKVGYTF
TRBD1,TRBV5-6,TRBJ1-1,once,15,TGTGCCAGCAGCTCGGCGGGACAGGCCTACACTGAAGCTTTCTTT,CASSSAGQAYTEAFF
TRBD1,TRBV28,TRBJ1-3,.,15,TGTGCCAGCAGTTTACCGACAGGGACTGGAAACACCATATATTTT,CASSLPTGTGNTIYF
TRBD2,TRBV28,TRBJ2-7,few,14,TGTGCCAGCAGTTTAGGGGACTACTCCTACGAGCAGTACTTC,CASSLGDYSYEQYF
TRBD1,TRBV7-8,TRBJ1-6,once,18,TGTGCCAGCAGCTTAGTCCGGACAGGGGCAGCCAATAATTCACCCCTCCACTTT,CASSLVRTGAANNSPLHF
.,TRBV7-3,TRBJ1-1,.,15,TGTGCCAGCAGCTTAAATGGTGGGGCAAACACTGAAGCTTTCTTT,CASSLNGGANTEAFF
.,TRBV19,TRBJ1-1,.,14,TGTGCCAGTAGACTACAGGATACGAACACTGAAGCTTTCTTT,CASRLQDTNTEAFF
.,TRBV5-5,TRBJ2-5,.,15,TGTGCCAGCAGCTTGGAGGTGACGTACCAAGAGACCCAGTACTTC,CASSLEVTYQETQYF
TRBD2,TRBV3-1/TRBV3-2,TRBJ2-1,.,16,TGTGCCAGCAGCCAATTAGCGGGAGGGCAACTCAATGAGCAGTTCTTC,CASSQLAGGQLNEQFF
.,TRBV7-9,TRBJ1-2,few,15,TGTGCCAGCAGCGCCGGAGCGTGGAGGGCTGGTGGCTACACCTTC,CASSAGAWRAGGYTF
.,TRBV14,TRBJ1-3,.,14,TGTGCCAGCAGCCGCGGGGGTGCTGGAAACACCATATATTTT,CASSRGGAGNTIYF
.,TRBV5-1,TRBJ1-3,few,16,TGCGCCAGCAGCCCTGCCAGCAGCGCCTCTGGAAACACCATATATTTT,CASSPASSASGNTIYF